One sample yielded the 27 T cell receptor beta chains listed below, sequenced in a study of cytomegalovirus exposure and HLA in healthy donors. A multiplex PCR was run with 60 Vbeta primers and 13 Jbeta primers. Clones were read by immunoSEQ multiplex PCR, and TCRdb kept only the in-frame ones, dropping some. This repertoire shows 150,000 to 180,000 clones, roughly 83% found once; its top ten account for 7.7%. Sequencing was performed on PBMCs. The receptors originated from a young man in good health and CMV-seropositive.

The CDR3 sequence: CAWRIGRETQYF. The CDR3 region has the DNA TGTGCCTGGAGAATAGGCAGGGAGACCCAGTACTTC. The V gene is TRBV30, the J gene TRBJ2-5; D gene uncertain. The germline V and J ends were trimmed by 3 bases and 5 bases, with 10 bases remaining between them. The CDR3 spans 12 residues. Germline V CDR1 and CDR2: GTSNPN, SVGIG (reference sequence).

V and J are TRBV2 and TRBJ1-1; TRBD1 aligns across 7 bases. The CDR3 runs to 13 residues. V lost 4 bases and J lost 7; bases outside the gene matches: 6. CDR1 SNHLY and CDR2 FYNNEI come from the germline V gene. The CDR3 is CASSAETGSEAFF. In DNA form, the CDR3 reads TGTGCCAGCAGTGCCGAGACAGGGAGTGAAGCTTTCTTT. The full variable domain, completed using reference TRBV2 and TRBJ1-1, is EPEVTQTPSHQVTQMGQEVILRCVPISNHLYFYWYRQILGQKVEFLVSFYNNEISEKSEIFDDQFSVERPDGSNFTLKIRSTKLEDSAMYFCASSAETGSEAFFGQGTRLTVV.

The V gene is TRBV5-1, the J gene TRBJ2-7; 9 positions match TRBD2. CDR3 size: 15 residues. The ends lost 4 bases at V and 4 bases at J; junction bases unmatched: 9. Germline loops: CDR1 SGHRS, CDR2 YFSETQ. Here the CDR3 reads CASSLLSGGYYEQYF. CDR3 coding DNA: TGCGCCAGCAGCCTTCTCAGCGGGGGGTATTACGAGCAGTACTTC. The complete variable domain, with remaining parts taken from reference TRBV5-1 and TRBJ2-7, reads KAGVTQTPRYLIKTRGQQVTLSCSPISGHRSVSWYQQTPGQGLQFLFEYFSETQRNKGNFPGRFSGRQFSNSRSEMNVSTLELGDSALYLCASSLLSGGYYEQYFGPGTRLTVT.

The V gene is TRBV13, the J gene TRBJ2-5; 8 bases agree with TRBD1. With the DNA end fitting TRBJ2-7 better, the J assignment may be wrong. Germline assignment: CDR1 PRHDT and CDR2 FYEKMQ (reference sequence). This CDR3 region has 14 residues. In DNA, the CDR3 is TGTGCCAGCAGCTCATCGGGACAGGCTTACGAGCAGTACTTC. Translating it yields CASSSSGQAYEQYF.

The V call is TRBV4-1, the J call TRBJ2-3; TRBD2 matches 7 bases. Germline CDR1 reads MGHRA; CDR2 reads YSYEKL. This CDR3 is built from 16 residues. Trimming cost V 5 bases and J 6 bases; bases outside gene matches: 14. The CDR3 sequence: CASSARVGTTKDTQYF. As DNA, the CDR3 is TGCGCCAGCAGCGCCCGGGTCGGGACTACAAAGGATACGCAGTATTTT.

The rearrangement links TRBV30 to TRBJ1-5; 9 nucleotides agree with TRBD1. This CDR3 is built from 13 residues. The junction had 2 bases not matched to a gene; V was cut back by 5 bases and J by 3 bases. Per the germline V gene, CDR1 is GTSNPN and CDR2 is SVGIG (reference sequence). CDR3 protein: CAWGQGFNQPQHF. For the CDR3, the DNA is TGTGCCTGGGGACAGGGGTTCAATCAGCCCCAGCATTTT.

The chain links TRBV28 to TRBJ2-5; D may be TRBD1 (6 bases). Germline CDR1 and CDR2: MDHEN and SYDVKM. The CDR3 length is 15 residues. V gave up 1 base and J gave up 3 bases, with 12 bases separating them. The CDR3 sequence: CASSLFRDTKETQYF. The CDR3 DNA is TGTGCCAGCAGTTTATTCCGGGACACAAAAGAGACCCAGTACTTC.

V is TRBV29-1 and J is TRBJ1-2; 8 bases match TRBD1. This CDR3 is 14 amino acids long. V lost 4 bases, J lost 3 bases, and 7 bases stayed unmatched. Germline CDR1 and CDR2: SQVTM and ANQGSEA. The CDR3 reads CSVVQGGSDYGYTF. The CDR3 DNA reads TGCAGCGTTGTACAGGGGGGATCTGACTATGGCTACACCTTC.

This clone was detected only once. V is TRBV7-3 and J is TRBJ1-4; the D gene is possibly TRBD1 (6 bases). Germline assignment: CDR1 SGHTA and CDR2 FQGTGA. Trimming shortened V by 3 bases and J by 0 bases, and 23 bases separated the two germline ends. There are 20 residues in the CDR3. CDR3 in amino acids: CASSFLCPHRVLTTNEKLFF. In nucleotides, the CDR3 is TGTGCCAGCAGCTTCCTATGCCCCCACAGGGTACTCACAACTAATGAAAAACTGTTTTTT. Using reference TRBV7-3 and TRBJ1-4 for the parts outside the CDR3, the full variable domain is GAGVSQTPSNKVTEKGKYVELRCDPISGHTALYWYRQSLGQGPEFLIYFQGTGAADDSGLPNDRFFAVRPEGSVSTLKIQRTERGDSAVYLCASSFLCPHRVLTTNEKLFFGSGTQLSVL.

This clone was seen more than once but under ten times. The chain employs TRBV7-3 and TRBJ2-1; tentatively, D is TRBD2 (7 bases). The CDR3 spans 15 residues. Trimming removed 3 bases from V and 6 bases from J, with 15 bases in between. Germline V gene data show CDR1 as SGHTA and CDR2 as FQGTGA. CDR3 in amino acids: CASSFVGGTSNEQFF. The DNA for the CDR3 is TGTGCCAGCAGCTTTGTCGGGGGGACAAGCAATGAGCAGTTCTTC.

This rearrangement joins TRBV28 to TRBJ2-1; TRBD2 agrees at 15 bases. CDR3 length: 16 amino acids. V lost 5 bases to trimming and J lost 8 bases; unmatched junction nucleotides: 7. Germline-derived CDR1 and CDR2 are MDHEN and SYDVKM. The chain's CDR3 is CASSLGLAGGRYEQFF. The DNA of the CDR3 is TGTGCCAGCAGTCTGGGACTAGCGGGAGGTCGGTATGAGCAGTTCTTC.

The genes are TRBV19 and TRBJ2-1; the match to TRBD2 covers 8 bases. The junction had 8 bases not matched to a gene; V was cut back by 4 bases and J by 9 bases. In germline, CDR1 is LNHDA, CDR2 SQIVND (reference sequence). The CDR3 spans 14 residues. CDR3 sequence reads: CASSKWTSNSEQFF. In DNA, the CDR3 is TGTGCCAGTAGTAAATGGACTAGCAATAGTGAGCAGTTCTTC.

This clone has only a few counts. J is TRBJ1-4 and V is TRBV4-1, with 9 bases fitting TRBD1. V shed 3 bases, J shed 8 bases, and the junction held 7 bases outside the gene matches. Germline V gene data show CDR1 as MGHRA and CDR2 as YSYEKL. The CDR3 has 15 residues. The CDR3 sequence: CASSQGTGRGEKLFF. The CDR3 region has the DNA TGCGCCAGCAGCCAGGGGACAGGGCGAGGGGAAAAACTGTTTTTT.

This clone was seen a few times. The V and J genes are TRBV7-8 and TRBJ1-1; 7 bases are a match to TRBD1. The CDR3 is 14 amino acids. Germline V gives CDR1 SGHVS, CDR2 FQNEAQ. V trimming: 4 bases; J trimming: 1 base; junction bases outside the gene matches: 3. The CDR3 coding sequence is TGTGCCAGCAGCTACAGGGGTTCGAACACTGAAGCTTTCTTT. Residues: CASSYRGSNTEAFF.

The gene calls are TRBV27 and TRBJ2-6; D ambiguous. V dropped 6 bases and J dropped 2 bases, with 11 bases sitting between them. The CDR3 contains 15 residues. CDR1 MNHEY and CDR2 SMNVEV come from the germline V gene (reference sequence). CDR3 in DNA: TGTGCCAGCAGATCCACAGACGCTGGGGCCAACGTCCTGACTTTC. It is translated as CASRSTDAGANVLTF. Full variable domain (remainder filled in from reference TRBV27 and TRBJ2-6): EAQVTQNPRYLITVTGKKLTVTCSQNMNHEYMSWYRQDPGLGLRQIYYSMNVEVTDKGDVPEGYKVSRKEKRNFPLILESPSPNQTSLYFCASRSTDAGANVLTFGAGSRLTVL.

The chain carries TRBV5-6 and TRBJ1-2, with 8 bases aligning to TRBD1. The germline CDR1 and CDR2 sequences are SGHDT and YYEEEE. The CDR3 contains 15 residues. Germline trimming cut 0 bases from V and 4 bases from J; bases unmatched to any gene: 5. The chain's CDR3 is CASSLVSGGSYGYTF. CDR3 in DNA: TGTGCCAGCAGCTTGGTCTCAGGGGGCAGCTATGGCTACACCTTC.

The chain combines TRBV7-9 with TRBJ2-1; 11 bases map to TRBD2. Germline CDR1 is SEHNR and CDR2 is FQNEAQ (reference sequence). CDR3 length: 16 residues. With 2 bases clipped from V and 5 bases from J, the junction kept 5 bases outside the gene matches. The CDR3 nucleotides read TGTGCCAGCAGCTTATGGGGACTAGCGGCGGACAATGAGCAGTTCTTC. Residues: CASSLWGLAADNEQFF.

The rearrangement uses TRBV5-4 and TRBJ2-4; 7 bases map to TRBD2. CDR3 length: 15 amino acids. J lost 5 bases, V lost 4 bases, and 9 bases had no gene match. The V gene's germline CDR1 is SGHNT and CDR2 YYREEE (reference sequence). The CDR3 DNA reads TGTGCCAGCAGCCCGGGGGTGCTAGCGGAAAACATTCAGTACTTC. Protein sequence: CASSPGVLAENIQYF.

The V call is TRBV2, the J call TRBJ1-2, with a weak D call TRBD1 (6 bases). Germline V gene sequence: CDR1 SNHLY, CDR2 FYNNEI. The CDR3 totals 15 residues. The V end was cut by 0 bases, the J end by 8 bases, with 16 bases between. The CDR3 loop is CASSEAQQGMGGYTF. The DNA for the CDR3 is TGTGCCAGCAGTGAAGCCCAGCAGGGGATGGGGGGCTACACCTTC. Combining the CDR3 with reference TRBV2 and TRBJ1-2 gives the whole variable domain EPEVTQTPSHQVTQMGQEVILRCVPISNHLYFYWYRQILGQKVEFLVSFYNNEISEKSEIFDDQFSVERPDGSNFTLKIRSTKLEDSAMYFCASSEAQQGMGGYTFGSGTRLTVV.

This chain connects TRBV7-6 to TRBJ2-2; possible D gene TRBD1, 6 bases. The ends were cut back, 6 bases at V and 4 bases at J, with 9 bases in the middle. Germline lookup yields CDR1 SGHVS and CDR2 FNYEAQ. This CDR3 has 13 amino acids. CDR3 region: CASRGQSTGELFF. The CDR3 DNA reads TGTGCCAGCAGGGGACAAAGCACCGGGGAGCTGTTTTTT.

This clone was observed once. CDR3 in DNA: TGTGCCAGCTCACCAGATAGAGGGGGGGCTGAAGCTTTCTTT. It codes for CASSPDRGGAEAFF. The J gene is TRBJ1-1, the V gene TRBV18; D might be TRBD1 (6 bases). CDR3 length equals 14 residues. Germline CDR1 KGHSH, CDR2 LQKENI. V was clipped by 2 bases and J by 6 bases, with 13 bases between them.

This sequence joins TRBV6-1 and TRBJ2-2; no firm D call. The CDR3 consists of 12 residues. The V and J ends lost 7 bases and 1 base respectively, with 4 bases between them. Germline-derived CDR1 and CDR2 are MNHNS and SASEGT. CDR3 amino acids: CASNGNTGELFF. The CDR3 region has the DNA TGTGCCAGCAACGGGAACACCGGGGAGCTGTTTTTT.

CDR3 amino acids: CASSKETAAAPCYTF. The CDR3 nucleotides read TGTGCCAGCAGCAAAGAGACGGCGGCGGCTCCGTGCTACACCTTC. The chain recombines TRBV21-1 with TRBJ1-2. TRBV21-1 is termed a pseudogene. This CDR3 has 15 residues.

The genes are TRBV5-1 and TRBJ2-5, with TRBD2 matching 9 bases. With V trimmed by 4 bases and J by 1 base, 11 bases remained unmatched. This CDR3 comprises 17 residues. CDR1 and CDR2 (germline): SGHRS, YFSETQ. CDR3 amino acids: CASSGAISTSGQETQYF. CDR3 sequence (DNA): TGCGCCAGCAGCGGGGCGATCTCGACTAGCGGCCAAGAGACCCAGTACTTC.

Remarks on this clone: Additional DNA sequences in this sample encode the identical CDR3. The chain employs TRBV5-6 and TRBJ1-1, with D maybe TRBD1 (5 bases). In germline, CDR1 is SGHDT, CDR2 YYEEEE. Trimming removed 2 bases from V and 4 bases from J, with 6 bases in between. CDR3 length: 12 residues. The CDR3, as DNA: TGTGCCAGCAGCTTAACAGGCACTGAAGCTTTCTTT. It is translated as CASSLTGTEAFF.

CDR3 protein: CASSLGGASGRPYEQYF. CDR3 nucleotides: TGCGCCAGCAGCTTGGGGGGAGCTAGCGGGAGACCCTACGAGCAGTACTTC. V usage is TRBV5-1 and J usage is TRBJ2-7; TRBD2 matches at 10 bases. V lost 0 bases to trimming and J lost 2 bases; unmatched junction nucleotides: 8. CDR1 is SGHRS and CDR2 is YFSETQ in the germline V gene. The CDR3 runs 17 residues.

The CDR3 reads CASSQLTGVRETQYF. The CDR3 DNA sequence: TGTGCCAGCAGCCAGTTGACAGGGGTTAGGGAGACCCAGTACTTC. The rearrangement uses TRBV14 and TRBJ2-5, with 8 nucleotides matching TRBD1. Unmatched junction bases numbered 8, after V lost 3 bases and J lost 5 bases. The CDR3 consists of 15 residues. Germline V CDR1 and CDR2: SGHDN, FVKESK.